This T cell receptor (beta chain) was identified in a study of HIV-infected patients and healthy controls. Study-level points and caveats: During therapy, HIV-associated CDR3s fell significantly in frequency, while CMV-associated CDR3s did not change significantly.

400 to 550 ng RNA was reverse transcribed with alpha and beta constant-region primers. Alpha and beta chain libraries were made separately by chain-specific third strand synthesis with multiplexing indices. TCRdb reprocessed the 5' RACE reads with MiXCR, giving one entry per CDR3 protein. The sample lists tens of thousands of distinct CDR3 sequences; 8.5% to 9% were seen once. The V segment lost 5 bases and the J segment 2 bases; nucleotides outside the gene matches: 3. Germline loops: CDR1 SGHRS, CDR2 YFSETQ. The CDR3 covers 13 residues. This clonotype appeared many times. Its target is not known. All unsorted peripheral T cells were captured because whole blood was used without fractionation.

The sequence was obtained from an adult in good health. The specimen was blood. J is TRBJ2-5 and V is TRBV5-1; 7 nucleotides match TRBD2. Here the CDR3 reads CASRPGGQETQYF. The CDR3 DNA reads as TGCGCCAGCAGGCCCGGGGGGCAAGAGACCCAGTACTTC.